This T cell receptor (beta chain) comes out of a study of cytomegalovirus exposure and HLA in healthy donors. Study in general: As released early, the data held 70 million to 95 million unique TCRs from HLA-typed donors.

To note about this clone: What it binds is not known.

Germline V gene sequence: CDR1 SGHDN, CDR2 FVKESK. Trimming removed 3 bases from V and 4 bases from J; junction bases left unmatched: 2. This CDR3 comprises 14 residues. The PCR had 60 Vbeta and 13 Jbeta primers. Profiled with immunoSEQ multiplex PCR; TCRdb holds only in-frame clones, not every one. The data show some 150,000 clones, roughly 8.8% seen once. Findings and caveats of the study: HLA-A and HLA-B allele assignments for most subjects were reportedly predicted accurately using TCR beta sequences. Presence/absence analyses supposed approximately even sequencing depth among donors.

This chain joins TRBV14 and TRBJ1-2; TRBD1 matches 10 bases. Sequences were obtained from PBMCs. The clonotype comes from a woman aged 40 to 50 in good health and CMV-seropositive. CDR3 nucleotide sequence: TGTGCCAGCAGCCACCGGACAGGGGGCTATGGCTACACCTTC. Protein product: CASSHRTGGYGYTF.